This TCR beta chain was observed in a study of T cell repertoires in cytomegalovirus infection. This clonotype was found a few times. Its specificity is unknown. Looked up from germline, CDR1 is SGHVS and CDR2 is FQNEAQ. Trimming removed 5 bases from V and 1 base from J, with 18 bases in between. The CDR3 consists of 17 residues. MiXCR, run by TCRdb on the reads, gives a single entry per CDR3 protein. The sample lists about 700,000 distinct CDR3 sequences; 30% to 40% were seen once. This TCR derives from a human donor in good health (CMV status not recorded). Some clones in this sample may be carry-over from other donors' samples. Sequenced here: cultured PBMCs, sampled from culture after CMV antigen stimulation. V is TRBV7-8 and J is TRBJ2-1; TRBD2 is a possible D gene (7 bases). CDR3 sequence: CASSPRGGGWSYNEQFF. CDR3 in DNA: TGTGCCAGCAGCCCCCGGGGCGGGGGCTGGTCCTACAATGAGCAGTTCTTC.